This T cell receptor beta chain was sequenced for a study of radiation and T cells in renal cell carcinoma (TCRdb year 2020). Looking at the study overall: Samples came from a clinical trial, in which primary renal cell carcinomas received 15 Gy stereotactic body radiation therapy followed by nephrectomy 4 weeks later. A total of approximately 53 samples underwent TCR beta sequencing, made up of around 26 tumors and about 27 peripheral blood samples. Across all 50 or so samples, 3,800,000 or so unique CDR3 nucleotide sequences encoding approximately 3,000,000 unique CDR3 amino acid sequences were identified.

Spanning cysteine to phenylalanine, the CDR3 consists of 14 amino acids. Only the CDR3 portion is preserved as DNA: 42 bases, with reading frame beginning at the first base. CDR1 and CDR2 were assigned from the germline V gene as SNHLY and FYNNEI. The V end loses 3 bases and the J end loses 0 bases, and a stretch of 8 bases separates them. To note about this clone: What this receptor recognizes is not known. The record has no base qualities; no much larger clone is one base away.

TCR beta libraries were generated from genomic DNA with the immunoSEQ kit, following the manufacturer's recommendations. For library preparation, a first multiplex PCR was performed with proprietary primers, followed by a second PCR in which unique barcodes were added, and bead cleanups were performed after each round. A positive control reaction and a negative control reaction, both provided in the kit, were run with every batch of samples. The final libraries were assessed on an Agilent 4200 TapeStation D1000 ScreenTape, pooled by volume, and quantified by qPCR. Sequencing ran on an Illumina NextSeq500 with a MidOutput 150-cycle cartridge, using 156 Read1 and 15 Index1 cycles with kit custom primers. The pooled library was loaded at 0.8 to 1 pM, and around 20% PhiX control was spiked in. The source study handled its data this way. Vendor-processed data were analyzed in R, and a clonotype was defined as all T cells sharing the same CDR3 nucleotide sequence. For clone abundance analyses, frequencies were normalized to the 10,000 most abundant clones per sample. Public T cell clones, averaging fewer than five per sample, were removed before analysis. An abundance difference of at least 32-fold between compartments was the criterion for calling clonotypes tumor-enriched or baseline blood-enriched. A beta-binomial differential abundance model was applied to find clonotypes that expanded or contracted between blood time points. The Baroni-Urbani and Buser coefficient was used to measure tumor-blood repertoire similarity, and groups were compared with two-tailed Wilcoxon tests in R. Held by TCRdb, this immuneACCESS table contains in-frame sequences only and omits some clones. Under half of the omission traces to an unresolved V gene where checked; the cause of the rest is unknown. V and J calls plus clone size are reproduced from that table; the DNA served to infer D and trimming. This sample holds roughly 130,000 clones; more than 75% were observed only once. Approximately 6% of the sample belongs to the ten largest clones.

Study-wide findings and limitations: Because pretreatment tumor biopsies were not available, the baseline intratumoral presence of clonotypes could not be determined. Dynamics of the blood repertoire were not tracked past 4 weeks after treatment. Effects of radiation dose or scheduling on the TCR repertoire could not be addressed with the single-armed trial design. In blood, the top tumor clonotypes increased between baseline and 2 weeks post-radiation and then shrank by 4 weeks, which suggests that tumor-resident clones expanded only transiently.

Taken with the paper, the label for time point translates to: blood 2 weeks post-SBRT. Reading the label with the study, this specimen's treatment or condition is: 15 Gy SBRT to primary tumor, nephrectomy 4 weeks later. To follow tumor-enriched clonotypes, peripheral blood was collected serially from radiation-treated patients at baseline and again at 2 weeks and 4 weeks after SBRT. All patients had renal cell carcinoma with clear cell pathology. The QIAamp DNA Blood Mini Kit (Qiagen) was used to prepare genomic DNA for TCR sequencing. The analyses included only samples that passed all quality control checks.

The sequencing used blood, collected from a patient whose treatment included radiotherapy and nephrectomy. In this chain, TRBV2 is recombined with TRBJ1-2; the D gene identity is not certain. This clonotype was sampled from a woman aged 70-85 years with renal cell carcinoma. The CDR3 reads CASSDRKTNYGYTF. The bases are TGTGCCAGCAGTGATCGAAAGACTAACTATGGCTACACCTTC.